This T cell receptor beta chain stems from a study of blood T cell repertoires in COVID-19. At the level of the study: Samples of COVID-19 (acute and convalescent) were obtained from the United States, Italy and Spain. PBMCs, B-cell-depleted T cells, or T cells provided the cDNA or gDNA that made up the material.

Authors' methods: Estimation of nucleated cell counts relied on the amplification of reference gene primers. The method was immunoSEQ multiplex PCR; TCRdb's version includes in-frame clones alone and lacks a portion of them. Clone size and the V and J calls come from that table; the DNA yielded D and trimming. The repertoire includes 90,000 to 100,000 clones, around 67% of them detected once, and just under 25% sits in the top ten. The table lists this clone with a few counts. The CDR3 extends over 17 amino acids. The chain uses TRBV21-1 and TRBJ1-5; the tabulated D call, TRBD1, remains unverified against the DNA. TRBV21-1 is a known pseudogene. The receptor was derived from a woman aged 55-70 years in a cohort sampled during active or convalescent COVID-19. Sequenced sample: peripheral blood. The CDR3 here is CASRSTDQGYSNQPQHF. In DNA, the CDR3 is TGTGCCAGCAGGAGTACCGACCAGGGTTATAGCAATCAGCCCCAGCATTTT.